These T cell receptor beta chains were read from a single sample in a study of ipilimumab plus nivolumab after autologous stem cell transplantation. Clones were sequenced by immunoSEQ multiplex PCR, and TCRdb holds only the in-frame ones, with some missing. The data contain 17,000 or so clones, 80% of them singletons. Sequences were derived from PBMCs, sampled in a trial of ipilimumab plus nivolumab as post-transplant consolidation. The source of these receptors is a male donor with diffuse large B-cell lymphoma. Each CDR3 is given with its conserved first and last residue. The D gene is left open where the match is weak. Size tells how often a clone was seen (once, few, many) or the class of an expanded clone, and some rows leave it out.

CDR3nt: TGCGCCAGCAGCTTGGGAACAGGGCCCGATGGCTACACCTTC
CDR3aa: CASSLGTGPDGYTF
j_gene: TRBJ1-2
v_gene: TRBV5-1
d_gene: .
abundance: .

CDR3nt: TGTGCCAGCAGCTTGGTGAGACAATACAATGAGCAGTTCTTC
CDR3aa: CASSLVRQYNEQFF
j_gene: TRBJ2-1
v_gene: TRBV5-6
d_gene: .
abundance: few

CDR3nt: TGTGCCAGCACCGGGGCGGGGGCTAACACCGGGGAGCTGTTTTTT
CDR3aa: CASTGAGANTGELFF
j_gene: TRBJ2-2
v_gene: TRBV7-2
d_gene: .
abundance: .

CDR3nt: TGTGCCAGCAGCCCCCGGACAGGATATGCAACTAATGAAAAACTGTTTTTT
CDR3aa: CASSPRTGYATNEKLFF
j_gene: TRBJ1-4
v_gene: TRBV11-2
d_gene: TRBD1
abundance: .

CDR3nt: TGTGCCAGCAGTGAACTAGTCCTAGCGGAGAAGCACTACGAGCAGTACTTC
CDR3aa: CASSELVLAEKHYEQYF
j_gene: TRBJ2-7
v_gene: TRBV2
d_gene: TRBD2
abundance: .

CDR3nt: TGTGCCAGCAGCTTACCCCGACTTACCGGACTGAACACTGAAGCTTTCTTT
CDR3aa: CASSLPRLTGLNTEAFF
j_gene: TRBJ1-1
v_gene: TRBV7-8
d_gene: .
abundance: .

CDR3nt: TGTGCCAGCAGCTCCCGAGGGGGGCTTCAGCCCCAGCATTTT
CDR3aa: CASSSRGGLQPQHF
j_gene: TRBJ1-5
v_gene: TRBV7-2
d_gene: .
abundance: .

CDR3nt: TGTGCCAGCAGCTCGACCTACGAGCAGTACTTC
CDR3aa: CASSSTYEQYF
j_gene: TRBJ2-7
v_gene: TRBV5-4
d_gene: .
abundance: .

CDR3nt: TGTGCCAGTAGCCAGAGGACAGGGCCTGTCAATGAGCAGTTCTTC
CDR3aa: CASSQRTGPVNEQFF
j_gene: TRBJ2-1
v_gene: TRBV19
d_gene: TRBD1
abundance: .

CDR3nt: TGTGCCAGCGCTAATCCCGGGGGGGGCGTAGATACGCAGTATTTT
CDR3aa: CASANPGGGVDTQYF
j_gene: TRBJ2-3
v_gene: TRBV2
d_gene: TRBD2
abundance: once

CDR3nt: TGTGCCAGCTCACCTGAGGACACCGGTTTGGACGAGCAGTACTTC
CDR3aa: CASSPEDTGLDEQYF
j_gene: TRBJ2-7
v_gene: TRBV18
d_gene: .
abundance: .

CDR3nt: TGTGCCAGCAGCGTAGATTCGGGGGCTGGGGAGACCCAGTACTTC
CDR3aa: CASSVDSGAGETQYF
j_gene: TRBJ2-5
v_gene: TRBV9
d_gene: .
abundance: .

CDR3nt: TGTGCCTGGACCCGGACAGGGGGTTACTCTGGAAACACCATATATTTT
CDR3aa: CAWTRTGGYSGNTIYF
j_gene: TRBJ1-3
v_gene: TRBV30
d_gene: TRBD1
abundance: .

CDR3nt: TGTGCCAGCAGCTTAGCATCCCAACAAGAGACCCAGTACTTC
CDR3aa: CASSLASQQETQYF
j_gene: TRBJ2-5
v_gene: TRBV11-2
d_gene: .
abundance: .

CDR3nt: TGTGCCAGCAGTTACGCGACAGGGTGGGTAACAGATACGCAGTATTTT
CDR3aa: CASSYATGWVTDTQYF
j_gene: TRBJ2-3
v_gene: TRBV6-6
d_gene: TRBD1
abundance: .

CDR3nt: TGCGCCAGCAGCCAAGGTTTTGACAGAGGAGATGGCTACACCTTC
CDR3aa: CASSQGFDRGDGYTF
j_gene: TRBJ1-2
v_gene: TRBV4-1
d_gene: .
abundance: .

CDR3nt: TGCGCCAGCAGTCCTTCAGGACAGGGGAGCACAGATACGCAGTATTTT
CDR3aa: CASSPSGQGSTDTQYF
j_gene: TRBJ2-3
v_gene: TRBV4-1
d_gene: TRBD1
abundance: once

CDR3nt: TGTGCCAGCAAACAGGGTTTCCTTAACTATGGCTACACCTTC
CDR3aa: CASKQGFLNYGYTF
j_gene: TRBJ1-2
v_gene: TRBV2
d_gene: .
abundance: .

CDR3nt: TGTGCCAGTAGTCCCCGACAGGGTAGAAGTACCGGGGAGCTGTTTTTT
CDR3aa: CASSPRQGRSTGELFF
j_gene: TRBJ2-2
v_gene: TRBV19
d_gene: TRBD1
abundance: .

CDR3nt: TGCAGTGCTACGACAAACTACGAGCAGTACTTC
CDR3aa: CSATTNYEQYF
j_gene: TRBJ2-7
v_gene: TRBV20-1
d_gene: .
abundance: .

CDR3nt: TGTGCCAGCAGCTTAGTATCTCTAGCGGCCTCCTACAATGAGCAGTTCTTC
CDR3aa: CASSLVSLAASYNEQFF
j_gene: TRBJ2-1
v_gene: TRBV7-6
d_gene: TRBD2
abundance: .

CDR3nt: TGTGCCAGCCAAGGGACGTCGGGCTCTGGAAACACCATATATTTT
CDR3aa: CASQGTSGSGNTIYF
j_gene: TRBJ1-3
v_gene: TRBV18
d_gene: .
abundance: .

CDR3nt: TGTGCCAGCAGCTTAGGTAGATCCCCAGATACGCAGTATTTT
CDR3aa: CASSLGRSPDTQYF
j_gene: TRBJ2-3
v_gene: TRBV7-2
d_gene: .
abundance: .

CDR3nt: TGTGCCACCAGCAAGGGGGCGGGTTCCTACAATGAGCAGTTCTTC
CDR3aa: CATSKGAGSYNEQFF
j_gene: TRBJ2-1
v_gene: TRBV2
d_gene: TRBD1
abundance: once

CDR3nt: TGTGCCAGCAGCTTAGTGGGGACTAGCTCTCCCTACAATGAGCAGTTCTTC
CDR3aa: CASSLVGTSSPYNEQFF
j_gene: TRBJ2-1
v_gene: TRBV11-2
d_gene: TRBD2
abundance: .

CDR3nt: TGTGCCAGTAGTATGGACAGGGAAGAGACCCAGTACTTC
CDR3aa: CASSMDREETQYF
j_gene: TRBJ2-5
v_gene: TRBV19
d_gene: TRBD1
abundance: .

CDR3nt: TGTGCCATCAGAACATCGGGCGGACCGAACACTGAAGCTTTCTTT
CDR3aa: CAIRTSGGPNTEAFF
j_gene: TRBJ1-1
v_gene: TRBV10-3
d_gene: .
abundance: .

CDR3nt: TGCGCCAGCAGCTCATCCCTAGCGGGGGGGCGCTCAGATACGCAGTATTTT
CDR3aa: CASSSSLAGGRSDTQYF
j_gene: TRBJ2-3
v_gene: TRBV5-1
d_gene: TRBD2
abundance: .

CDR3nt: TGCGCCAGCAGTGGCAGGGACAGGGGAAATTCACCCCTCCACTTT
CDR3aa: CASSGRDRGNSPLHF
j_gene: TRBJ1-6
v_gene: TRBV10-2
d_gene: TRBD1
abundance: .

CDR3nt: TGTGCTAGCAGCGCCACACAGGGAGACACCATATATTTT
CDR3aa: CASSATQGDTIYF
j_gene: TRBJ1-3
v_gene: TRBV7-7
d_gene: .
abundance: .

CDR3nt: TGTGCCAGCAGCCCGCCTTTATTGGACGAGCAGTACTTC
CDR3aa: CASSPPLLDEQYF
j_gene: TRBJ2-7
v_gene: TRBV5-6
d_gene: .
abundance: .

CDR3nt: TGTGCCAGCAGCGACCCTCCGGGGATTCCTGAAGAGACCCAGTACTTC
CDR3aa: CASSDPPGIPEETQYF
j_gene: TRBJ2-5
v_gene: TRBV25-1
d_gene: .
abundance: once

CDR3nt: TGTGCCAGCAGTTACAATAATCAACTAGTGGGTTCACCCCTCCACTTT
CDR3aa: CASSYNNQLVGSPLHF
j_gene: TRBJ1-6
v_gene: TRBV6-6
d_gene: .
abundance: .

CDR3nt: TGTGCCAGCAGCCTGGGACAGGGTCTGAACTATGGCTACACCTTC
CDR3aa: CASSLGQGLNYGYTF
j_gene: TRBJ1-2
v_gene: TRBV7-2
d_gene: TRBD1
abundance: .

CDR3nt: TGTGCCACCAGCAGAGATGGGGGGGAGAACACTGAAGCTTTCTTT
CDR3aa: CATSRDGGENTEAFF
j_gene: TRBJ1-1
v_gene: TRBV15
d_gene: .
abundance: .

CDR3nt: TGTGCCAGCAGCTTACCCCAAGAGACCCAGTACTTC
CDR3aa: CASSLPQETQYF
j_gene: TRBJ2-5
v_gene: TRBV7-8
d_gene: .
abundance: .